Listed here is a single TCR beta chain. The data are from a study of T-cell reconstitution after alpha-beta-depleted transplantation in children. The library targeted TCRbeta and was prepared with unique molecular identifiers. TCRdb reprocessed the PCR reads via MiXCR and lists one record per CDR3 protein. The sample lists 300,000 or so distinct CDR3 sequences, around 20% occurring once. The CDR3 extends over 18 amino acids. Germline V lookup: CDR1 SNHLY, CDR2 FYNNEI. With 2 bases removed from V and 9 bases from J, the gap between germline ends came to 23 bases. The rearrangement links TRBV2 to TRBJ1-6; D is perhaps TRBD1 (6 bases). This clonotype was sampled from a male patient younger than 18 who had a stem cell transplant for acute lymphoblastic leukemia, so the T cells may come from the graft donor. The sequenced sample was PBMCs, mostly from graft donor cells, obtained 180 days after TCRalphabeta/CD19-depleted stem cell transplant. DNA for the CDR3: TGTGCCAGCAGTGAAACCTCCCTCAGGGGAGGCGGGATTTCACCCCTCCACTTT. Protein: CASSETSLRGGGISPLHF.